This T cell receptor (beta chain) was profiled in a study of Ad26.COV2.S vaccination and SARS-CoV-2 variants. Turning to the study itself: A participant enrolled in the COV1001 Ad26.COV2.S trial arm provided the sample.

The CDR3 is made up of 14 amino acids. Trimming cost V 0 bases and J 12 bases, with 15 bases left between them. From germline, CDR1 is WNHNN and CDR2 SYGVQD (reference sequence). Assay: immunoSEQ multiplex PCR; the TCRdb copy retains only in-frame clones and omits some. Here the sample spans some 300,000 clones, over 80% being singletons. Treatment in this sample: some 19 received Ad26.COV2.S at low or high dose, single or two shots; several received placebo; per-sample allocation not given. Following the first vaccine or placebo injection, samples were taken on day 63. The origin of this receptor is a person aged 18-65 years who received the Ad26.COV2.S COVID-19 vaccine or a placebo. Specimen: peripheral blood, collected in a trial of Ad26.COV2.S vaccine versus placebo. The genes are TRBV10-1 and TRBJ2-1, with D possibly matching TRBD1 (5 bases). In DNA form, the CDR3 reads TGCGCCAGCAGTGAGTCGACAGCAATGGGGTGGCAGTTCTTC. Amino acid sequence: CASSESTAMGWQFF.